The rows below give T cell receptor beta chains drawn from one sample of a study of blood T cell repertoires in COVID-19. Here immunoSEQ multiplex PCR was the method, and the copy in TCRdb shows in-frame clones only, minus some. The sample holds some 270,000 clones, around 89% seen once. The sample comprised PBMCs or T cells enriched from blood (not recorded which). These receptors all stem from a woman aged 25 to 39 with acute COVID-19. CDR3s include the opening cysteine and the closing phenylalanine or tryptophan. A D gene is named only where the DNA matches it firmly. A clone size is listed for some rows: how often the clone was seen (once, few, many), or a class if it is expanded.

TRBJ2-1,-,18,TRBD2,TRBV5-1,TGCGCCAGCAGCTTGTTGCTAGCGGGAGGCCCGGAGGAGAATGAGCAGTTCTTC,CASSLLLAGGPEENEQFF
TRBJ2-1,-,15,TRBD2,TRBV10-3,TGTGCCATTCGAAGCTCAGCGGGAGGAGACAATGAGCAGTTCTTC,CAIRSSAGGDNEQFF
TRBJ1-3,-,15,-,TRBV5-8,TGTGCCAGCAGCTTCCAGATAGCCTCTGGAAACACCATATATTTT,CASSFQIASGNTIYF
TRBJ2-5,once,15,-,TRBV18,TGTGCCAGCTCACCTGCCGGAGTTAACTTTGAGACCCAGTACTTC,CASSPAGVNFETQYF
TRBJ2-7,once,15,TRBD2,TRBV7-9,TGTGCCAGCAGGGGGGGACTAGCGGACTCCTACGAGCAGTACTTC,CASRGGLADSYEQYF
TRBJ2-7,once,15,TRBD2,TRBV11-2,TGTGCCAGCAGCTTAGGGCTAGCGGGACTCTACGAGCAGTACTTC,CASSLGLAGLYEQYF
TRBJ2-7,-,12,-,TRBV2,TGTGCCAGCAAGGGGCCAGACTACGAGCAGTACTTC,CASKGPDYEQYF
TRBJ2-7,-,14,TRBD2,TRBV28,TGTGCCAGCAGCCCTCCGGGGGGTACCTACGAGCAGTACTTC,CASSPPGGTYEQYF
TRBJ2-2,-,16,TRBD1,TRBV19,TGTGCCAGTAGCCCGGGACAGGGGTTTTACACCGGGGAGCTGTTTTTT,CASSPGQGFYTGELFF
TRBJ2-1,-,15,-,TRBV6-5,TGTGCCAGCAGCCTCGGAGGACTTGGGGGCGATGAGCAGTTCTTC,CASSLGGLGGDEQFF
TRBJ1-5,-,17,-,TRBV5-1,TGCGCCAGCAGCTTGGCTAATAAAACAGGGCTAAATCAGCCCCAGCATTTT,CASSLANKTGLNQPQHF
TRBJ1-1,few,15,-,TRBV7-6,TGTGCCAGCAGCCCACCGAGAGGGTCTGGGACTGAAGCTTTCTTT,CASSPPRGSGTEAFF
TRBJ2-5,-,17,TRBD1,TRBV11-3,TGTGCCAGCAGCTTAGGATCTGGGACAGGGGTGAGCGAGACCCAGTACTTC,CASSLGSGTGVSETQYF
TRBJ1-5,few,15,-,TRBV3-1/TRBV3-2,TGTGCCAGCAGCCAAGAGTCCGGGGGCAATCAGCCCCAGCATTTT,CASSQESGGNQPQHF
TRBJ1-2,-,13,TRBD1,TRBV12-3/TRBV12-4,TGTGCCAGCAGCACAGGGGCCAACTATGGCTACACCTTC,CASSTGANYGYTF
TRBJ1-5,-,17,-,TRBV14,TGTGCCAGCAGCCAAGTGACATGGCCGTCGAGCAATCAGCCCCAGCATTTT,CASSQVTWPSSNQPQHF
TRBJ2-7,-,17,TRBD2,TRBV28,TGTGCCAGCAGTTTGATTGGACCGGGCCCAGCGGGGCACGAGCAGTACTTC,CASSLIGPGPAGHEQYF
TRBJ2-1,-,14,TRBD2,TRBV6-4,TGTGCCAGCAGTGACTCGGGGGGGTTTAGTGAGCAGTTCTTC,CASSDSGGFSEQFF
TRBJ2-1,few,18,TRBD1,TRBV19,TGTGCCAGTAGTATAGATCCCCATGGACAGGGGGCGTACAATGAGCAGTTCTTC,CASSIDPHGQGAYNEQFF
TRBJ2-7,-,14,TRBD1,TRBV18,TGTGCCAGCTCACCGAGGACAGGGAGCGACGAGCAGTACTTC,CASSPRTGSDEQYF
TRBJ2-2,-,17,-,TRBV27,TGTGCCAGCAGCCGAGCGGAGCAAGGGGGATGGACCGGGGAGCTGTTTTTT,CASSRAEQGGWTGELFF
TRBJ2-1,-,13,-,TRBV7-2,TGTGCCAGCAGCTTCAACCGGGACAATGAGCAGTTCTTC,CASSFNRDNEQFF
TRBJ2-3,-,14,-,TRBV5-5,TGTGCCAGCAGCCAGAGGGGGTACACAGATACGCAGTATTTT,CASSQRGYTDTQYF
TRBJ1-2,few,14,-,TRBV4-1,TGCGCCAGCAGCCACCTTTCCGGGATGGATGGCTACACCTTC,CASSHLSGMDGYTF
TRBJ2-1,-,17,TRBD2,TRBV14,TGTGCCAGCAGCCAAAGGACTAGCGGATACTCCTACAATGAGCAGTTCTTC,CASSQRTSGYSYNEQFF
TRBJ1-4,-,16,-,TRBV3-1/TRBV3-2,TGTGCCAGCAGCCAAGATAGCGGGGCAACTAATGAAAAACTGTTTTTT,CASSQDSGATNEKLFF
TRBJ2-1,once,14,-,TRBV7-3,TGTGCCAGCAGCTTGGACTCAGAGCCCAATGAGCAGTTCTTC,CASSLDSEPNEQFF
TRBJ1-1,-,13,-,TRBV7-9,TGTGCCAGCAGCTTAGACAGGGATACTGAAGCTTTCTTT,CASSLDRDTEAFF
TRBJ2-7,-,16,TRBD1,TRBV9,TGTGCCAGCAGCGCGGCGAGGGACAGTCCGACCGACGAGCAGTACTTC,CASSAARDSPTDEQYF
TRBJ2-3,-,13,-,TRBV5-4,TGTGTCTTCTCGGAGGGGAGCACAGATACGCAGTATTTT,CVFSEGSTDTQYF
TRBJ1-2,-,13,-,TRBV7-2,TGTGCCAGCAGCCCCAGCTACACGGGTAGCTACACCTTC,CASSPSYTGSYTF
TRBJ2-7,-,12,-,TRBV11-2,TGTGCCAGCAGCGTCCCCTTCTCGGAGCAGTACTTC,CASSVPFSEQYF
TRBJ2-6,-,17,TRBD1,TRBV10-1,TGCGCCAGCAGCCCCGGGACAGGGTACTCTGGGGCCAACGTCCTGACTTTC,CASSPGTGYSGANVLTF
TRBJ2-3,-,16,TRBD2,TRBV20-1,TGCAGTGCTAGTGGGGCTAGCGGTACCAACACAGATACGCAGTATTTT,CSASGASGTNTDTQYF
TRBJ1-5,-,13,-,TRBV12-3/TRBV12-4,TGTGCCAGCAGTTTAATCGAGAATCAGCCCCAGCATTTT,CASSLIENQPQHF
TRBJ1-1,-,17,TRBD1,TRBV5-5,TGTGCCAGCAGTGAAGTTGGGCCAGGGGGCATGAACACTGAAGCTTTCTTT,CASSEVGPGGMNTEAFF
TRBJ2-1,-,17,TRBD2,TRBV10-3,TGTGCCATCAGTGCGCCCCAGCGGGAGAGGAACAAAGATGAGCAGTTCTTC,CAISAPQRERNKDEQFF
TRBJ1-1,once,12,TRBD1,TRBV9,TGTGCCAGCAGCGGGCAGGGGGCTGAAGCTTTCTTT,CASSGQGAEAFF
TRBJ1-1,-,13,-,TRBV11-3,TGTGCCAGCAGCCTGTACGGTAACACTGAAGCTTTCTTT,CASSLYGNTEAFF
TRBJ1-1,-,13,-,TRBV12-3/TRBV12-4,TGTGCCAGCAGTTCACAGGGTAACACTGAAGCTTTCTTT,CASSSQGNTEAFF
TRBJ2-7,few,13,TRBD2,TRBV9,TGTGCCAGCAGCGTAGGTAGGGGAGGGGAGCAGTACTTC,CASSVGRGGEQYF
TRBJ1-4,-,14,-,TRBV19,TGTGCCAGTAGTATTGGGAGCCTTAATGAAAAACTGTTTTTT,CASSIGSLNEKLFF
TRBJ1-1,-,16,TRBD1,TRBV28,TGTGCCAGCAGTTTGGGCCCCGGGACAGGGGATCCTAAAGCTTTCTTT,CASSLGPGTGDPKAFF